This T cell receptor beta chain was identified during a study of T-cell reconstitution after alpha-beta-depleted transplantation in children. This clonotype was counted ten times or more. Antigen: not known. A TCRbeta library incorporating unique molecular identifiers was prepared. TCRdb itself ran the PCR reads through MiXCR, one entry per CDR3 protein. The profile shows about 290,000 distinct CDR3 sequences, approximately 7.3% of them singletons. The CDR3 length is 14 residues. In germline, CDR1 is SQVTM, CDR2 ANQGSEA. V lost 2 bases and J 4 bases, leaving 15 bases between the germline ends. Study-wide findings and caveats: A year had passed since transplant, and T-cell counts and diversity by then came mostly from newly produced T cells. For some patients, TCRbeta diversity was high at day 60 because of recipient T cells and thymic progenitors that survived. Reportedly, roughly two months post-transplant, alpha-beta T cells arose from several hundred expanded graft clones.

The clonotype was recovered from a female patient aged 2 to 10 who had a stem cell transplant for Fanconi anemia, so the T cells may come from the graft donor. The V call is TRBV29-1, the J call TRBJ2-7, with a weak D call TRBD2 (5 bases). The source was peripheral blood, collected 360 days after TCRalphabeta/CD19-depleted stem cell transplant. CDR3 DNA sequence: TGCAGCGTTGAATCAGGAAGGAGAGGGTACGAGCAGTACTTC. Residues: CSVESGRRGYEQYF.